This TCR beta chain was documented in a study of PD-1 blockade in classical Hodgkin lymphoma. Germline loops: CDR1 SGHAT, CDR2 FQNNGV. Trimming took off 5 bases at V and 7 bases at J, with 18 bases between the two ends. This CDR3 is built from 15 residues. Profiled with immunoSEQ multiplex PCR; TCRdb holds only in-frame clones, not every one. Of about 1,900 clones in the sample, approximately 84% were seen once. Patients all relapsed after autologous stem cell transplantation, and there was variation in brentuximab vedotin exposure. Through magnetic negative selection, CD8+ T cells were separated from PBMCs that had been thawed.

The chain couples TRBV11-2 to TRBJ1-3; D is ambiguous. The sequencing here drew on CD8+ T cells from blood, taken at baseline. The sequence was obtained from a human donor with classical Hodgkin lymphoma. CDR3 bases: TGTGCCAGCAGCCCCCTCCAAGGGTCGACGAACACCATATATTTT. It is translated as CASSPLQGSTNTIYF.